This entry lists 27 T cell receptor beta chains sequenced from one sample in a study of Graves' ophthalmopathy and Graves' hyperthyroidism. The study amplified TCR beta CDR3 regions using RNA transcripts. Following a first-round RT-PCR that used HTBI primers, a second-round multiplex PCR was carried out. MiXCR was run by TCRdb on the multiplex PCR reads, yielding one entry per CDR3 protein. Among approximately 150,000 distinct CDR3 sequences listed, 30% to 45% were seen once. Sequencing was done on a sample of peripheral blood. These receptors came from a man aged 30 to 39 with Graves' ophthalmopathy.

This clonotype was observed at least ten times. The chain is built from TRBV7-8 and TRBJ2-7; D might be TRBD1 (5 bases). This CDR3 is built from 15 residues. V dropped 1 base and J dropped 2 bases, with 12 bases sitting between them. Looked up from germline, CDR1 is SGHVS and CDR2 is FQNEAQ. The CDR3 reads CASSLVRGIPYEQYF. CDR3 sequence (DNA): TGTGCCAGCAGCTTAGTAAGGGGTATTCCCTACGAGCAGTACTTC.

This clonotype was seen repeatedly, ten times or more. The CDR3 DNA reads TGTGCCAGCAGTTACTTTTCTAAGAACACTGAAGCTTTCTTT. Its translation is CASSYFSKNTEAFF. The chain combines TRBV6-2 or TRBV6-3 with TRBJ1-1; no firm D call. This CDR3 has 14 amino acids. Trimming left V 1 base short and J 1 base short, with 7 bases between. CDR1 and CDR2 (germline): MNHEY, SVGEGT.

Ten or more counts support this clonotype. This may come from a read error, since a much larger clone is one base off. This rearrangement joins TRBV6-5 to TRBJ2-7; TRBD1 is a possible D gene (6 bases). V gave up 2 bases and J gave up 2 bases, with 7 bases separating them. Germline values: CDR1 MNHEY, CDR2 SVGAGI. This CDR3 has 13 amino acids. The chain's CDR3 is CASSYGDTYEQYF. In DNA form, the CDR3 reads TGTGCCAGCAGTTACGGGGACACCTACGAGCAGTACTTC.

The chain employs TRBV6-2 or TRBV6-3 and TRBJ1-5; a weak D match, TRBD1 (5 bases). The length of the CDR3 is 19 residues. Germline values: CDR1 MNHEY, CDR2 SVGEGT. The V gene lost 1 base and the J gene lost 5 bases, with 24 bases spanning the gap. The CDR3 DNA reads TGTGCCAGCAGTTACTGGGTGTCAGAAGACGGGACGCGAGATCAGCCCCAGCATTTT. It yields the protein CASSYWVSEDGTRDQPQHF.

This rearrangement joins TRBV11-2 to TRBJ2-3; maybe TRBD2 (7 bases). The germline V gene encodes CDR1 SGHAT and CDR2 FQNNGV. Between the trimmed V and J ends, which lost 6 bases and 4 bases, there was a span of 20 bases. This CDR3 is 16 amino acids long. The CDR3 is CASRFPFGGASDTQYF. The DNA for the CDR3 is TGTGCCAGCAGGTTCCCTTTTGGGGGGGCCTCAGATACGCAGTATTTT.

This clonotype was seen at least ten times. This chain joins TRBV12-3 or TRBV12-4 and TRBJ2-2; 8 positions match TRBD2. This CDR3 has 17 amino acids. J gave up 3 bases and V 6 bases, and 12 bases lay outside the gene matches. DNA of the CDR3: TGTGCCAGCAGAAGGCATGGAATAGCGGGACACACCGGGGAGCTGTTTTTT. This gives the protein CASRRHGIAGHTGELFF.

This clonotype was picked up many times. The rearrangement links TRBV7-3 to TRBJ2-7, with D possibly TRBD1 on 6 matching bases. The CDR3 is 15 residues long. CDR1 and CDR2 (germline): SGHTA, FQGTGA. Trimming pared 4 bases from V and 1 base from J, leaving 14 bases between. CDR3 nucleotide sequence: TGTGCCAGCAGCTCGCAGGGGTGTGGTTCCTACGAGCAGTACTTC. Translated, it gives CASSSQGCGSYEQYF. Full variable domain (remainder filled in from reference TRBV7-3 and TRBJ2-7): GAGVSQTPSNKVTEKGKYVELRCDPISGHTALYWYRQSLGQGPEFLIYFQGTGAADDSGLPNDRFFAVRPEGSVSTLKIQRTERGDSAVYLCASSSQGCGSYEQYFGPGTRLTVT.

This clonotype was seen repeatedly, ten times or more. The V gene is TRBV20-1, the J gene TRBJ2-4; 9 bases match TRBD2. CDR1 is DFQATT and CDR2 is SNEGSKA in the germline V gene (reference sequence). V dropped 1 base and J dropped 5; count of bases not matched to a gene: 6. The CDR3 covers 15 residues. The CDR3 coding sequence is TGCAGTGCTAGAGGACTAGCGGCGATACAAAACATTCAGTACTTC. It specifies CSARGLAAIQNIQYF.

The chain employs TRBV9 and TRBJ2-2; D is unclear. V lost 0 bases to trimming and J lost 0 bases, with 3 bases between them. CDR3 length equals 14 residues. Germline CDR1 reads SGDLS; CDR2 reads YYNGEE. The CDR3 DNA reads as TGTGCCAGCAGCGTAGCTCCGAACACCGGGGAGCTGTTTTTT. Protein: CASSVAPNTGELFF. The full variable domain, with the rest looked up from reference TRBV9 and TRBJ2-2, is DSGVTQTPKHLITATGQRVTLRCSPRSGDLSVYWYQQSLDQGLQFLIQYYNGEERAKGNILERFSAQQFPDLHSELNLSSLELGDSALYFCASSVAPNTGELFFGEGSRLTVL.

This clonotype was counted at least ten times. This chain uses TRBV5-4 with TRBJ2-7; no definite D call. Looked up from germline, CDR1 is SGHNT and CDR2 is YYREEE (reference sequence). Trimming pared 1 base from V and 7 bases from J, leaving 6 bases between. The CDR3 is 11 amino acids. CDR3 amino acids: CASSLLEEQYF. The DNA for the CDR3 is TGTGCCAGCAGCTTGCTAGAGGAGCAGTACTTC.

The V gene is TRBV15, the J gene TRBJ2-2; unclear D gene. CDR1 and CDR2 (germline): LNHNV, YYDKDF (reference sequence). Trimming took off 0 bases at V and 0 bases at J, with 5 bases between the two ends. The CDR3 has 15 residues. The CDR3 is CATSRDPTNTGELFF. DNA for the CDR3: TGTGCCACCAGCAGAGACCCCACGAACACCGGGGAGCTGTTTTTT.

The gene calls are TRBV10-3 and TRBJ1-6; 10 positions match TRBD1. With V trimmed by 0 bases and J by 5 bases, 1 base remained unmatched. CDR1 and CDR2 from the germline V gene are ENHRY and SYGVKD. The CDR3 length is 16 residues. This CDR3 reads CAISESDRGDNSPLHF. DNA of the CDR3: TGTGCCATCAGTGAGTCGGACAGGGGGGATAATTCACCCCTCCACTTT.

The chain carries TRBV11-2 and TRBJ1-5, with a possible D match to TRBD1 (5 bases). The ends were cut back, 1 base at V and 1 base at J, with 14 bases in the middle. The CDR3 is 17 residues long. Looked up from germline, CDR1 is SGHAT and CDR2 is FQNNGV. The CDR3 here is CASSLGAGKLSNQPQHF. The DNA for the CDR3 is TGTGCCAGCAGCTTAGGTGCAGGGAAGTTGAGCAATCAGCCCCAGCATTTT.

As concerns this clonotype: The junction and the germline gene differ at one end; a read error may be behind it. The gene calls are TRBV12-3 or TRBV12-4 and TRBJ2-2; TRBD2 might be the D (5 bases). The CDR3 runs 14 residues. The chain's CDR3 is CASSLQANTGELVF. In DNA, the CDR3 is TGTGCCAGCAGTTTACAGGCGAACACCGGGGAGCTGGTTTTT.

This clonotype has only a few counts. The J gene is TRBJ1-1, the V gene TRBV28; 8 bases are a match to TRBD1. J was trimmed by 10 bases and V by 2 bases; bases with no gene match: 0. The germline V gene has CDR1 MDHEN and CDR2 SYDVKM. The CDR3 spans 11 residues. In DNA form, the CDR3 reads TGTGCCAGCAGTTTACAGGGGGCAGCTTTCTTT. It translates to CASSLQGAAFF.

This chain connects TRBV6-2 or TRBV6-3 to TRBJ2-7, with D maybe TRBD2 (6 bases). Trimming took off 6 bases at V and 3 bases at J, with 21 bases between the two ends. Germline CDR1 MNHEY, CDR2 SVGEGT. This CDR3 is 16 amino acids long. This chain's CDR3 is CASRRRMEGINYEQYF. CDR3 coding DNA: TGTGCCAGCAGACGACGTATGGAGGGAATAAACTACGAGCAGTACTTC.

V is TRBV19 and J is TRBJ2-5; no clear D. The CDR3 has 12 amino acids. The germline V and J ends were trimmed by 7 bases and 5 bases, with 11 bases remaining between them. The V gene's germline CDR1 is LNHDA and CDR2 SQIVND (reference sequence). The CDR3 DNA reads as TGTGCCAGTACCAATGAGGTTGAGACCCAGTACTTC. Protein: CASTNEVETQYF.

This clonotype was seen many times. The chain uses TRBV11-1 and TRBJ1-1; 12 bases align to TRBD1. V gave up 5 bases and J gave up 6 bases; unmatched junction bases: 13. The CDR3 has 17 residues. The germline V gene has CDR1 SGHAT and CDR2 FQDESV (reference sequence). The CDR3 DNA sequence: TGTGCCAGCAGCAAAGTACCCCGGGACAGGGGGCGACCTGAAGCTTTCTTT. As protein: CASSKVPRDRGRPEAFF.

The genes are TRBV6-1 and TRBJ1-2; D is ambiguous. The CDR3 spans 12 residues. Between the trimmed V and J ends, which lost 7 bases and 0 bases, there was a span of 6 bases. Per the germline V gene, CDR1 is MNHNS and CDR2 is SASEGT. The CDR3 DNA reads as TGTGCCAGCAAACAGTCTAACTATGGCTACACCTTC. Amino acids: CASKQSNYGYTF.

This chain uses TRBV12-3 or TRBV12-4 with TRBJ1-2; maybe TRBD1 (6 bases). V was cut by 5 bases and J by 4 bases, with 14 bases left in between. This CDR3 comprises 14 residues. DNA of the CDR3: TGTGCCAGCAGTGATACAGGGAGGACCTATGGCTACACCTTC. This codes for CASSDTGRTYGYTF.

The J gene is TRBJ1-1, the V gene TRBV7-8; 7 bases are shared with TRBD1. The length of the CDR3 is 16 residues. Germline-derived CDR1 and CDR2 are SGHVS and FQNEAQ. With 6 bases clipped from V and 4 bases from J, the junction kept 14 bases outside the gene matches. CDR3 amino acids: CASSPQGGTAVTEAFF. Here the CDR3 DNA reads TGTGCCAGCAGTCCCCAGGGGGGGACTGCAGTCACTGAAGCTTTCTTT.

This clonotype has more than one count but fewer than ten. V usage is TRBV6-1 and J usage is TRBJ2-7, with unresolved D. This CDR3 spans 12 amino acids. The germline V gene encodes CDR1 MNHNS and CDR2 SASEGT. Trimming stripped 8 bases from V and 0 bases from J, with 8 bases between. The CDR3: CASAYLSYEQYF. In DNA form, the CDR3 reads TGTGCCAGCGCCTACCTCTCCTACGAGCAGTACTTC.

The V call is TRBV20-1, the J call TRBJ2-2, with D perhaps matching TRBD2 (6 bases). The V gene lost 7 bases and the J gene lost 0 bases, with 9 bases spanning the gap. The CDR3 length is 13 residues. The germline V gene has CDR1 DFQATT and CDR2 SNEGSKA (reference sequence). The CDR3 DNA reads TGCAGTGGGCGGGGCTCGAACACCGGGGAGCTGTTTTTT. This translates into CSGRGSNTGELFF.

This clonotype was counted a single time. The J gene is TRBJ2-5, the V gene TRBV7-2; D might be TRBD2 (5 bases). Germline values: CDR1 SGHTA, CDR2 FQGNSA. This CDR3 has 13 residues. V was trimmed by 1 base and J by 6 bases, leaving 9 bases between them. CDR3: CASSLDREKTQYF. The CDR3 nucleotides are TGTGCCAGCAGCTTAGATCGGGAAAAGACCCAGTACTTC.

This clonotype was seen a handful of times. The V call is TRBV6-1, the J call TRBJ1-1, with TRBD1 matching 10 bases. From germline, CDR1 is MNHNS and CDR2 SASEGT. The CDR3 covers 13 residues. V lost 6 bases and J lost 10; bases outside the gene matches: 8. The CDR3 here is CASRSTGGSPAFF. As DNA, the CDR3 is TGTGCCAGCAGGTCGACAGGGGGCTCCCCAGCTTTCTTT.

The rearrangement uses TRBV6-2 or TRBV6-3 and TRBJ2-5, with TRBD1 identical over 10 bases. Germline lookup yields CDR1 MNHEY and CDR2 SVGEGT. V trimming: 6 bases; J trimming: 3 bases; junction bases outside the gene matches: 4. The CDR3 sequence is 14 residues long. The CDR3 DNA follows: TGTGCCAGCAGATCGGGACAGGGGAAAGAGACCCAGTACTTC. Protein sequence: CASRSGQGKETQYF.

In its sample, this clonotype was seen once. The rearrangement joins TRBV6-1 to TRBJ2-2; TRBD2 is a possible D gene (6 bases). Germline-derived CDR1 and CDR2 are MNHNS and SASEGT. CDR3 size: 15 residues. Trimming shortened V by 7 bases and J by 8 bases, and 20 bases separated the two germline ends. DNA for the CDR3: TGTGCCAGCACCGGCAGGGAGGATGATGGTGGGGAGCTGTTTTTT. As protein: CASTGREDDGGELFF.